This TCR beta chain was captured by sequencing in a study of PD-L1 blockade in urothelial cancer. Study-level background: Between 0 and 3 prior chemotherapy regimens had been given to patients.

Regarding time point: peripheral blood 6 weeks after treatment start. Clones were sequenced by immunoSEQ multiplex PCR, and TCRdb holds only the in-frame ones, with some missing. This sample carries around 50,000 clones, 70% to 85% of them seen once, and the ten largest clones take approximately 2%. The J segment lost 2 bases and the V segment lost 5 bases, leaving 9 bases of the junction unmatched. The CDR3 spans 15 residues. Germline CDR1 SGHTA, CDR2 FQGNSA. The TCR sequence derives from a man aged 50-60 years with urothelial cancer. This specimen consisted of PBMCs, obtained around atezolizumab (anti-PD-L1) treatment. The V gene is TRBV7-2, the J gene TRBJ2-7; 7 nucleotides line up with TRBD1. The CDR3: CASSRQGSVPYEQYF. Here the CDR3 DNA reads TGTGCCAGCAGCCGACAGGGTTCGGTGCCCTACGAGCAGTACTTC.